The 21 T cell receptor beta chains presented below share a single source sample, sequenced in a study of memory CD4+ T cells and cytomegalovirus serostatus (dated by TCRdb to the late 2010s). Library construction relied on the immunoSEQ multiplex PCR assay. In its TCRdb copy, this immuneACCESS table keeps in-frame sequences only and misses some clones. Where compared with another copy, unresolved V genes explain less than half of these, and the others have no known cause. Here the sample has about 80,000 clones; approximately 80% occur a single time. The ten largest clones add up to less than 0.9% of the sample. A FACSAria II was used to sort memory CD4+ T cells, defined as single viable CD3+CD4+CD8-CD45RO+ cells. The sample was memory CD4+ T cells from blood. Receptors originate from an adult in good health and CMV-seronegative.

The chain recombines TRBV15 with TRBJ2-3; D perhaps matches TRBD1 (5 bases). Per germline, CDR1 LNHNV and CDR2 YYDKDF (reference sequence). The CDR3 is 15 residues long. The germline V and J ends were trimmed by 7 bases and 2 bases, with 16 bases remaining between them. CDR3 residues: CATNPGMAHTDTQYF. The CDR3 DNA is TGTGCCACCAATCCAGGGATGGCCCACACAGATACGCAGTATTTT. Looking up the rest from reference TRBV15 and TRBJ2-3 gives the full variable domain: DAMVIQNPRYQVTQFGKPVTLSCSQTLNHNVMYWYQQKSSQAPKLLFHYYDKDFNNEADTPDNFQSRRPNTSFCFLDIRSPGLGDTAMYLCATNPGMAHTDTQYFGPGTRLTVL.

This clone came up a few times. The rearrangement uses TRBV30 and TRBJ1-1, with unresolved D. V was clipped by 0 bases and J by 7 bases, with 9 bases between them. The CDR3 sequence is 12 residues long. Germline loops: CDR1 GTSNPN, CDR2 SVGIG (reference sequence). CDR3 region: CAWSVRPGEAFF. In DNA form, the CDR3 reads TGTGCCTGGAGTGTACGACCCGGTGAAGCTTTCTTT.

CDR3 in amino acids: CASSPWGLTNEKLFF. DNA for the CDR3: TGTGCCAGCAGTCCTTGGGGTTTAACTAATGAAAAACTGTTTTTT. V and J are TRBV2 and TRBJ1-4; D gene uncertain. The germline V and J ends were trimmed by 5 bases and 1 base, with 11 bases remaining between them. This CDR3 has 15 amino acids. CDR1 is SNHLY, CDR2 FYNNEI, per germline.

V is TRBV18 and J is TRBJ2-5; 11 bases are a match to TRBD2. There are 16 residues in the CDR3. CDR1 is KGHSH, CDR2 LQKENI, per germline. V was pared by 4 bases and J by 1 base, with 5 bases of the junction left unmatched. DNA of the CDR3: TGTGCCAGCTCACGTACTAGCGGGGGAACCCAAGAGACCCAGTACTTC. Protein: CASSRTSGGTQETQYF.

The rearrangement uses TRBV7-2 and TRBJ1-5; D is unclear. Germline CDR1 reads SGHTA; CDR2 reads FQGNSA. The CDR3 loop spans 15 amino acids. Trimming left V 0 bases short and J 6 bases short, with 12 bases between. The CDR3 is CASSLAGDGFQPQHF. The DNA for the CDR3 is TGTGCCAGCAGCTTAGCGGGAGACGGGTTTCAGCCCCAGCATTTT.

In its sample, this clone was seen a few times. The J gene is TRBJ2-1, the V gene TRBV25-1, with 9 bases lining up with TRBD2. Germline CDR1 reads MGHDK; CDR2 reads SYGVNS. The length of the CDR3 is 14 residues. Germline trimming cut 4 bases from V and 5 bases from J; bases unmatched to any gene: 3. This CDR3 is CASSGSGGHNEQFF. The CDR3 bases are TGTGCCAGCAGTGGTAGCGGGGGCCACAATGAGCAGTTCTTC.

This clone has just a few counts. This chain links TRBV4-1 with TRBJ1-2; 7 bases are a match to TRBD1. J gave up 0 bases and V 4 bases, and 2 bases lay outside the gene matches. The V gene's germline CDR1 is MGHRA and CDR2 YSYEKL. The CDR3 totals 14 residues. CDR3 nucleotide sequence: TGCGCCAGCAGCCCGGGACAGACTAACTATGGCTACACCTTC. Residues: CASSPGQTNYGYTF.

The genes are TRBV14 and TRBJ1-1, with D unresolved. Germline-derived CDR1 and CDR2 are SGHDN and FVKESK. V was shortened by 4 bases and J by 0 bases, with 6 bases between the two germline ends. CDR3 length equals 13 residues. The CDR3 reads CASSPTLNTEAFF. The CDR3 nucleotides are TGTGCCAGCAGCCCGACACTGAACACTGAAGCTTTCTTT.

The CDR3 spells CASSLVGASEAFF. CDR3 nucleotide sequence: TGTGCCAGCAGCTTAGTAGGGGCCTCAGAAGCTTTCTTT. The chain recombines TRBV7-2 with TRBJ1-1, with a tentative D call TRBD1 (5 bases). CDR1 SGHTA and CDR2 FQGNSA come from the germline V gene. Trimming pared 1 base from V and 8 bases from J, leaving 11 bases between. CDR3 length equals 13 residues.

The chain is built from TRBV7-9 and TRBJ1-5, with D maybe TRBD1 (6 bases). Germline-derived CDR1 and CDR2 are SEHNR and FQNEAQ (reference sequence). The CDR3 runs to 17 residues. V lost 4 bases to trimming and J lost 0 bases, with 16 bases between them. This CDR3 reads CASSSNPDSNSNQPQHF. In DNA form, the CDR3 reads TGTGCCAGCAGCTCCAACCCGGACAGTAATAGCAATCAGCCCCAGCATTTT.

This clone was observed a few times. This rearrangement joins TRBV28 to TRBJ2-7; 7 nucleotides agree with TRBD1. There are 14 residues in the CDR3. Per the germline V gene, CDR1 is MDHEN and CDR2 is SYDVKM. Germline trimming cut 4 bases from V and 4 bases from J; bases unmatched to any gene: 7. CDR3 loop: CASSSWDRQYEQYF. The CDR3 DNA reads TGTGCCAGCAGTTCCTGGGACAGACAATACGAGCAGTACTTC.

The CDR3 nucleotides read TGTGCCAGCAGCGTAGCAGGGAGTGGGGGCTATGGCTACACCTTC. The encoded protein is CASSVAGSGGYGYTF. The rearrangement uses TRBV9 and TRBJ1-2, with D perhaps matching TRBD1 (5 bases). V lost 0 bases and J lost 4, with 13 bases in between. Germline V lookup: CDR1 SGDLS, CDR2 YYNGEE. The CDR3 runs to 15 residues.

The CDR3 region is CASSLDRGNTEAFF. CDR3 sequence (DNA): TGTGCCAGCAGCCTCGACAGGGGAAACACTGAAGCTTTCTTT. The chain employs TRBV7-2 and TRBJ1-1; 8 bases are shared with TRBD1. The CDR3 is made up of 14 amino acids. CDR1 and CDR2 from the germline V gene are SGHTA and FQGNSA. V trimming: 5 bases; J trimming: 2 bases; junction bases outside the gene matches: 4.

The chain carries TRBV2 and TRBJ1-2, with D unresolved. The CDR3 is 13 residues long. Germline assignment: CDR1 SNHLY and CDR2 FYNNEI. Between the trimmed V and J ends, which lost 5 bases and 8 bases, there was a span of 15 bases. This CDR3 is CASSSDEVAGYTF. The CDR3 nucleotides read TGTGCCAGCAGTAGTGATGAGGTCGCGGGCTACACCTTC.

The rearrangement uses TRBV18 and TRBJ2-2; the D is unclear. The CDR3 covers 15 residues. V was pared by 3 bases and J by 5 bases, with 13 bases between. Germline values: CDR1 KGHSH, CDR2 LQKENI. CDR3 in amino acids: CASSPIQEPTGELFF. The CDR3 coding sequence is TGTGCCAGCTCACCGATACAAGAGCCTACCGGGGAGCTGTTTTTT.

The chain combines TRBV7-2 with TRBJ2-1, with a tentative D call TRBD2 (5 bases). Germline V gives CDR1 SGHTA, CDR2 FQGNSA. The V end lost 5 bases, the J end lost 4 bases, and 15 bases lay between the germline ends. CDR3 size: 15 residues. Here the CDR3 DNA reads TGTGCCAGCAGCCCCAGCGGAGTAGCATACAATGAGCAGTTCTTC. It encodes CASSPSGVAYNEQFF.

V gene TRBV2 combines with J gene TRBJ2-7, with D maybe TRBD2 (5 bases). CDR1 SNHLY and CDR2 FYNNEI come from the germline V gene. V was trimmed by 8 bases and J by 12 bases, leaving 23 bases between them. The CDR3 sequence is 13 residues long. Written as DNA, the CDR3 is TGTGCCAGCCGAACCGCACTTGGTCGAGAGGGGTACTTC. Protein: CASRTALGREGYF.

The rearrangement uses TRBV19 and TRBJ1-5, with D maybe TRBD1 (5 bases). The CDR3 is 15 residues long. Trimming left V 9 bases short and J 0 bases short, with 15 bases between. Per germline, CDR1 LNHDA and CDR2 SQIVND (reference sequence). As DNA, the CDR3 is TGTGCCAGCAAGGTTCTCAGGGATAGCAATCAGCCCCAGCATTTT. Its protein product is CASKVLRDSNQPQHF.

V and J are TRBV6-1 and TRBJ1-2, with a weak D call TRBD1 (5 bases). Germline loops: CDR1 MNHNS, CDR2 SASEGT. There are 13 residues in the CDR3. V was cut by 4 bases and J by 5 bases, with 11 bases left in between. CDR3 sequence: CASSVRQLYGYTF. The CDR3 nucleotides are TGTGCCAGCAGTGTGCGACAGCTATATGGCTACACCTTC.

CDR3 nucleotide sequence: TGCGCCAGCAGCAATGGCCAACCCCCCGGGGAGCTGTTTTTT. Its protein product is CASSNGQPPGELFF. The chain carries TRBV5-1 and TRBJ2-2; D not certain. This CDR3 is 14 amino acids long. The V and J ends lost 4 bases and 6 bases respectively, with 13 bases between them. From germline, CDR1 is SGHRS and CDR2 YFSETQ. Looking up the rest from reference TRBV5-1 and TRBJ2-2 gives the full variable domain: KAGVTQTPRYLIKTRGQQVTLSCSPISGHRSVSWYQQTPGQGLQFLFEYFSETQRNKGNFPGRFSGRQFSNSRSEMNVSTLELGDSALYLCASSNGQPPGELFFGEGSRLTVL.

The chain has TRBV7-8 and TRBJ2-7, with 7 bases fitting TRBD2. V gave up 1 base and J gave up 3 bases; unmatched junction bases: 6. CDR1 SGHVS and CDR2 FQNEAQ come from the germline V gene. This CDR3 contains 15 residues. DNA for the CDR3: TGTGCCAGCAGCTTAGGTTGGGGAGGGGACTACGAGCAGTACTTC. Translated: CASSLGWGGDYEQYF.